This T cell receptor (beta chain) came from a study of blood T cell repertoires in COVID-19. Study details: The United States, Italy and Spain supplied acute and convalescent COVID-19 samples.

In the original processing: Quantification of nucleated cells was approximated via reference gene primer amplification. Using immunoSEQ multiplex PCR, the repertoire was profiled, and TCRdb retains in-frame clones only, with some absent. V, J and clone size derive from that table, while D and trimming were established from the DNA sequence. The data hold around 250,000 clones, with 86% observed a single time. Germline V gene sequence: CDR1 LNHNV, CDR2 YYDKDF (reference sequence). V gave up 4 bases and J gave up 10 bases; unmatched junction bases: 7. CDR3 length equals 13 residues. The sequence came from an elderly man with acute or convalescent COVID-19. The sample taken for sequencing was peripheral blood. The rearrangement joins TRBV15 to TRBJ1-1, with TRBD1 identical over 9 bases. CDR3 bases: TGTGCCACCAGCACGGACAGGGGAGTAGGAGCTTTCTTT. Translation: CATSTDRGVGAFF.